The T cell receptor beta chain described here comes from a study of T cell responses to AZD1222 COVID-19 vaccine. Study outcomes and limitations: White British ancestry dominated among donors, who included more females, and clonal diversity was possibly underestimated. Seropositive at baseline were only a handful of AZD1222 recipients. Along spike, vaccine-associated CD4 TCRs were found throughout, with dominance at 160-218 and 743-854. Spike-specific TCR breadth rose after two AZD1222 doses, and depth rose as well.

Libraries were prepared by immunoSEQ multiplex PCR; TCRdb keeps only in-frame clonotypes and omits some of them. The sample comprises about 220,000 clones, about 92% of which are singletons, and approximately 1% rests with the top ten. A remark on this clone: Its antigen is unknown.

The material sequenced was peripheral blood, taken on day 0 of MenACWY control vaccination. This clonotype originated in an adult in good health.

The CDR3 loop reads CASSLRDGGSYGYTF. CDR3 DNA: TGCGCCAGCAGCTTGAGGGACGGAGGGTCCTATGGCTACACCTTC. The J gene is TRBJ1-2, the V gene TRBV5-1; D is possibly TRBD1 (5 bases). Trimming took 1 base from V and 4 from J, leaving 14 bases between them. Germline V lookup: CDR1 SGHRS, CDR2 YFSETQ. This CDR3 spans 15 amino acids.